One and the same sample provided the 6 T cell receptor beta chains below, sequenced in a study of beta chain features in type 1 diabetes. The whole isolated RNA underwent reverse transcription, so sequencing captured expressed TCRB transcripts. TCRdb's table, derived via immunoSEQ multiplex PCR, lists solely in-frame clones and lacks some. The sample has 680,000 or so clones, roughly a sixth seen once. The sequencing sample was made of naive CD4+ T cells from blood. The receptor set was obtained from a man younger than 35 in good health.

V usage is TRBV29-1 and J usage is TRBJ2-5, with unresolved D. V was clipped by 7 bases and J by 2 bases, with 23 bases between them. From germline, CDR1 is SQVTM and CDR2 ANQGSEA. This CDR3 is built from 16 residues. In DNA form, the CDR3 reads TGCAGCGCAATTCCGGAGTGGGTGGCGTTACAAGAGACCCAGTACTTC. This gives the protein CSAIPEWVALQETQYF.

There are a few counts of this clone. The V gene is TRBV25-1, the J gene TRBJ1-1; D gene ambiguous. Germline lookup yields CDR1 MGHDK and CDR2 SYGVNS. Trimming left V 7 bases short and J 2 bases short, with 11 bases between. The CDR3 totals 13 residues. The DNA for the CDR3 is TGTGCCAGCAAGAGGCAGATCAACACTGAAGCTTTCTTT. Its translation: CASKRQINTEAFF.

V usage is TRBV7-6 and J usage is TRBJ2-1; possibly TRBD1 or TRBD2 for D (6 bases each). V lost 2 bases to trimming and J lost 6 bases, with 17 bases between them. This CDR3 is 16 amino acids long. Per the germline V gene, CDR1 is SGHVS and CDR2 is FNYEAQ. Here the CDR3 reads CASSLTSRDISNEQFF. Here the CDR3 DNA reads TGTGCCAGCAGCTTAACGTCGCGGGACATAAGCAATGAGCAGTTCTTC.

This chain links TRBV6-5 with TRBJ2-1; no firm D call. The CDR3 length is 15 residues. Germline values: CDR1 MNHEY, CDR2 SVGAGI. Trimming stripped 3 bases from V and 1 base from J, with 10 bases between. CDR3 protein: CASSYLRLSYNEQFF. The CDR3 coding sequence is TGTGCCAGCAGTTATCTGCGGTTATCCTACAATGAGCAGTTCTTC.

This chain links TRBV27 with TRBJ1-3, with D tentatively TRBD1 (6 bases). Germline V gene sequence: CDR1 MNHEY, CDR2 SMNVEV (reference sequence). Trimming pared 6 bases from V and 0 bases from J, leaving 9 bases between. There are 14 residues in the CDR3. The CDR3 bases are TGTGCCAGCAGACTACAGGGCTCTGGAAACACCATATATTTT. Its translation is CASRLQGSGNTIYF.

The chain employs TRBV4-1 and TRBJ2-4, with 13 bases identical to TRBD2. In germline, CDR1 is MGHRA, CDR2 YSYEKL. The V and J ends lost 1 base and 1 base, in that order; junction bases with no gene match: 1. This CDR3 is built from 17 residues. The CDR3 spells CASSQGTSGSAKNIQYF. The CDR3 nucleotides read TGCGCCAGCAGCCAAGGGACTAGCGGGAGTGCCAAAAACATTCAGTACTTC.